These 28 T cell receptor beta chains came from one sample sequenced in a study of blood T cells in healthy people across ages. It was with a sample-barcoded 5' primer and a J-beta primer mix that a second PCR of roughly 7 to 12 cycles was run. MiXCR was run by TCRdb on the 5' RACE reads, yielding one entry per CDR3 protein. This table holds 1.2 million to 1.5 million distinct CDR3 sequences, roughly 45% found once. Input material: blood. The receptors originated from a woman between 18 and 29 years old in good health.

The chain carries TRBV5-1 and TRBJ1-2, with D possibly TRBD1 on 5 matching bases. Germline V gives CDR1 SGHRS, CDR2 YFSETQ. Between the trimmed V and J ends, which lost 0 bases and 1 base, there was a span of 19 bases. This CDR3 region has 18 residues. This chain's CDR3 is CASSLARAGGLLNYGYTF. DNA for the CDR3: TGCGCCAGCAGCTTGGCCAGGGCGGGAGGACTACTTAACTATGGCTACACCTTC.

This sequence joins TRBV11-2 and TRBJ1-1; weak D call: TRBD1 (6 bases). Germline CDR1 SGHAT, CDR2 FQNNGV. Between the trimmed V and J ends, which lost 2 bases and 3 bases, there was a span of 10 bases. The CDR3 has 14 amino acids. In nucleotides, the CDR3 is TGTGCCAGCAGCTTATGGGAGGGGGACACTGAAGCTTTCTTT. Translating it yields CASSLWEGDTEAFF.

This clonotype was observed a few times. The chain has TRBV9 and TRBJ2-7; D remains unclear. Germline V gene lookup returns CDR1 SGDLS and CDR2 YYNGEE. There are 13 residues in the CDR3. V gave up 0 bases and J gave up 7 bases, with 11 bases separating them. CDR3: CASSVDLGTEQYF. In DNA form, the CDR3 reads TGTGCCAGCAGCGTAGATCTCGGAACTGAGCAGTACTTC.

The V gene is TRBV19, the J gene TRBJ1-5; D is ambiguous. CDR1 is LNHDA and CDR2 is SQIVND in the germline V gene (reference sequence). V lost 0 bases and J lost 3, with 6 bases in between. The CDR3 sequence is 14 residues long. The CDR3 loop is CASSIDTFNQPQHF. For the CDR3, the DNA is TGTGCCAGTAGTATAGACACTTTCAATCAGCCCCAGCATTTT.

There are a few counts of this clonotype. The chain is built from TRBV20-1 and TRBJ2-5, with D possibly matching TRBD2 (5 bases). Germline V CDR1 and CDR2: DFQATT, SNEGSKA (reference sequence). This CDR3 comprises 13 residues. The V and J ends lost 1 base and 0 bases respectively, with 6 bases between them. The CDR3: CSARAGYQETQYF. CDR3 in DNA: TGCAGTGCTAGAGCGGGGTACCAAGAGACCCAGTACTTC.

This clonotype was seen a few times. The rearrangement links TRBV11-2 to TRBJ2-3, with TRBD1 matching 9 bases. Germline trimming cut 4 bases from V and 3 bases from J; bases unmatched to any gene: 8. Per the germline V gene, CDR1 is SGHAT and CDR2 is FQNNGV. The CDR3 covers 16 residues. CDR3 nucleotide sequence: TGTGCCAGCAGCTCGTTCGCGACAGGGGGGACAGATACGCAGTATTTT. Translating it yields CASSSFATGGTDTQYF. The variable domain in full, completed from reference TRBV11-2 and TRBJ2-3, reads EAGVAQSPRYKIIEKRQSVAFWCNPISGHATLYWYQQILGQGPKLLIQFQNNGVVDDSQLPKDRFSAERLKGVDSTLKIQPAKLEDSAVYLCASSSFATGGTDTQYFGPGTRLTVL.

This clonotype was recorded a few times. V is TRBV28 and J is TRBJ2-7; either TRBD1 or TRBD2 may supply D (6 bases each). Trimming pared 7 bases from V and 4 bases from J, leaving 17 bases between. This CDR3 is built from 14 residues. CDR1 and CDR2 from the germline V gene are MDHEN and SYDVKM. CDR3 nucleotides: TGTGCCAGCAAAGTTCCGGGGGCAGTGTACGAGCAGTACTTC. As protein: CASKVPGAVYEQYF.

J is TRBJ2-6 and V is TRBV7-9; tentatively, D is TRBD1 or TRBD2 (5 bases each). Germline CDR1 is SEHNR and CDR2 is FQNEAQ (reference sequence). The CDR3 runs 17 residues. V lost 5 bases and J lost 0, with 14 bases in between. The CDR3 DNA sequence: TGTGCCAGCAGCCGGGACGGGAAGATCTCTGGGGCCAACGTCCTGACTTTC. This gives the protein CASSRDGKISGANVLTF.

The genes are TRBV7-3 and TRBJ1-1, with 9 bases identical to TRBD1. V gave up 5 bases and J gave up 5 bases; unmatched junction bases: 6. The CDR3 consists of 14 residues. Germline V lookup: CDR1 SGHTA, CDR2 FQGTGA. CDR3 protein: CASSVSTGGTEAFF. CDR3 coding DNA: TGTGCCAGCAGCGTATCGACAGGGGGAACTGAAGCTTTCTTT. The whole variable domain, filled in from reference TRBV7-3 and TRBJ1-1, reads GAGVSQTPSNKVTEKGKYVELRCDPISGHTALYWYRQSLGQGPEFLIYFQGTGAADDSGLPNDRFFAVRPEGSVSTLKIQRTERGDSAVYLCASSVSTGGTEAFFGQGTRLTVV.

The chain has TRBV29-1 and TRBJ2-1, with 7 bases that match TRBD2. The germline V gene has CDR1 SQVTM and CDR2 ANQGSEA. The J segment lost 2 bases and the V segment lost 0 bases, leaving 1 base of the junction unmatched. The CDR3 is 14 amino acids. The CDR3 coding sequence is TGCAGCGTTGAAGACCGGGGGGCCTACAATGAGCAGTTCTTC. Its protein product is CSVEDRGAYNEQFF.

The chain employs TRBV20-1 and TRBJ2-7, with TRBD2 identical over 10 bases. V lost 6 bases and J lost 4; bases outside the gene matches: 6. Germline V gene sequence: CDR1 DFQATT, CDR2 SNEGSKA (reference sequence). The CDR3 runs 13 residues. The chain's CDR3 is CSARTSGEYEQYF. CDR3 nucleotide sequence: TGCAGTGCGAGGACTAGCGGAGAATACGAGCAGTACTTC.

This clonotype has a handful of counts. The chain recombines TRBV6-2 or TRBV6-3 with TRBJ2-4, with 7 bases fitting TRBD2. With V trimmed by 5 bases and J by 4 bases, 5 bases remained unmatched. Germline CDR1 and CDR2: MNHEY and SVGEGT. The CDR3 loop spans 14 amino acids. CDR3 loop: CASSVRLAKNIQYF. The CDR3 DNA is TGTGCCAGCAGTGTTCGACTAGCTAAAAACATTCAGTACTTC.

The chain has TRBV6-2 or TRBV6-3 and TRBJ2-1; 14 nucleotides agree with TRBD2. The J call is in doubt because the DNA end fits TRBJ2-7 better. The germline CDR1 and CDR2 sequences are MNHEY and SVGEGT. The CDR3 consists of 19 residues. DNA for the CDR3: TGTGCCACCAAGTTTGGTGGACTAGCGGGAGGACACTCCTACAATGAGCAGTACTTC. Its translation is CATKFGGLAGGHSYNEQYF.

V and J are TRBV2 and TRBJ2-3; tentatively, D is TRBD1 or TRBD2 (6 bases each). The CDR3 length is 14 residues. The V gene's germline CDR1 is SNHLY and CDR2 FYNNEI. V was clipped by 6 bases and J by 1 base, with 11 bases between them. CDR3 sequence: CASRQEGGTDTQYF. CDR3 nucleotides: TGTGCCAGCAGACAGGAGGGGGGCACAGATACGCAGTATTTT.

This clonotype has a handful of counts. The J gene is TRBJ2-7, the V gene TRBV29-1, with D tentatively TRBD2 (6 bases). Per the germline V gene, CDR1 is SQVTM and CDR2 is ANQGSEA. This CDR3 spans 15 amino acids. With 7 bases removed from V and 5 bases from J, the gap between germline ends came to 24 bases. CDR3 DNA: TGCAGCGCCCAGGGAGGAATTCGAGGGGTGCACGAGCAGTACTTC. Translated: CSAQGGIRGVHEQYF.

There are many counts of this clonotype. This chain uses TRBV6-1 with TRBJ2-7; no clear D gene. This CDR3 spans 13 amino acids. V lost 2 bases, J lost 3 bases, and 8 bases lay in between. Germline CDR1 MNHNS, CDR2 SASEGT. This CDR3 reads CASSESSSYEQYF. CDR3 in DNA: TGTGCCAGCAGTGAATCAAGTAGCTACGAGCAGTACTTC.

The chain carries TRBV25-1 and TRBJ1-2; D is unclear. This CDR3 is built from 14 residues. The V gene's germline CDR1 is MGHDK and CDR2 SYGVNS. Trimming took 2 bases from V and 8 from J, leaving 15 bases between them. The CDR3 nucleotides read TGTGCCAGCAGTGAAACTGGCGCTAATAACGGCTACACCTTC. It yields the protein CASSETGANNGYTF.

This clonotype was observed at least ten times. The V and J genes are TRBV4-1 and TRBJ2-3, with D perhaps TRBD2 (6 bases). V lost 2 bases to trimming and J lost 6 bases, with 12 bases between them. Germline V gene sequence: CDR1 MGHRA, CDR2 YSYEKL. The CDR3 is made up of 14 amino acids. CDR3: CASSQTPRGDTQYF. The CDR3 region has the DNA TGCGCCAGCAGCCAAACTCCACGGGGGGATACGCAGTATTTT.

The chain recombines TRBV4-1 with TRBJ2-3; D unclear. Deletions cut 4 bases from V and 2 bases from J, with 13 bases between. This CDR3 region has 15 residues. Germline-derived CDR1 and CDR2 are MGHRA and YSYEKL. The CDR3, as DNA: TGCGCCAGCAGCCCGCTTGTGTTTGTCACAGATACGCAGTATTTT. Translating gives CASSPLVFVTDTQYF.

This sequence joins TRBV20-1 and TRBJ2-7; D is ambiguous. Germline assignment: CDR1 DFQATT and CDR2 SNEGSKA (reference sequence). Trimming removed 6 bases at V and 4 bases at J, with 13 bases between. This CDR3 has 12 residues. The CDR3, as DNA: TGCAGTGCCCCTGGGTGGGGTTACGAGCAGTACTTC. Its protein product is CSAPGWGYEQYF.

The chain is built from TRBV6-5 and TRBJ2-1; D tentatively reads TRBD1 or TRBD2 (5 bases each). Trimming left V 6 bases short and J 11 bases short, with 17 bases between. Germline assignment: CDR1 MNHEY and CDR2 SVGAGI. The CDR3 totals 13 residues. The DNA of the CDR3 is TGTGCCAGCAGGATGGGACCAAACACCAAGCAGTTCTTC. Encoded protein: CASRMGPNTKQFF.

This clonotype was counted only a few times. The chain is built from TRBV7-2 and TRBJ1-2, with a tentative D call TRBD1 (5 bases). This CDR3 region has 13 residues. Trimming left V 5 bases short and J 8 bases short, with 15 bases between. Germline V CDR1 and CDR2: SGHTA, FQGNSA. As DNA, the CDR3 is TGTGCCAGCAGCCCTACTGGAGGGGCGGGCTACACCTTC. Its protein is CASSPTGGAGYTF.

This clonotype was counted only a few times. This chain uses TRBV5-6 with TRBJ2-5; no reliable D call. V was cut by 2 bases and J by 2 bases, with 7 bases left in between. Looked up from germline, CDR1 is SGHDT and CDR2 is YYEEEE. The CDR3 contains 13 residues. CDR3 coding DNA: TGTGCCAGCAGCTTTATTCCTCAAGAGACCCAGTACTTC. Amino acid sequence: CASSFIPQETQYF.

The CDR3, as DNA: TGCAGTGCTAGAGATCCTGGGACAGGTGTCCCGAACACTGAAGCTTTCTTT. Its translation: CSARDPGTGVPNTEAFF. The J gene is TRBJ1-1, the V gene TRBV20-1; the match to TRBD1 covers 8 bases. The length of the CDR3 is 17 residues. In germline, CDR1 is DFQATT, CDR2 SNEGSKA (reference sequence). J lost 1 base, V lost 0 bases, and 10 bases had no gene match.

The chain is built from TRBV7-2 and TRBJ2-5, with 7 bases lining up with TRBD2. Unmatched junction bases numbered 18, after V lost 1 base and J lost 4 bases. The CDR3 runs to 19 residues. Germline-derived CDR1 and CDR2 are SGHTA and FQGNSA. CDR3 bases: TGTGCCAGCAGCTTAGAGAAACTTGGCGGGAGAGTCGGGATAGAGACCCAGTACTTC. Translating it yields CASSLEKLGGRVGIETQYF.

This chain connects TRBV3-1 to TRBJ1-2, with 7 bases identical to TRBD1. Germline values: CDR1 LGHDT, CDR2 YNNKEL (reference sequence). Trimming cost V 1 base and J 4 bases; bases outside gene matches: 12. There are 17 residues in the CDR3. The CDR3 is CASSQVLPTGNSYGYTF. CDR3 nucleotides: TGTGCCAGCAGCCAAGTACTCCCGACAGGGAATAGCTATGGCTACACCTTC.

The chain combines TRBV5-1 with TRBJ2-7, with a possible D match to TRBD1 (6 bases). The CDR3 runs to 15 residues. Trimming pared 5 bases from V and 0 bases from J, leaving 15 bases between. The germline CDR1 and CDR2 sequences are SGHRS and YFSETQ. Here the CDR3 reads CASRQSQGFSYEQYF. The CDR3 DNA reads TGCGCCAGCAGACAGTCGCAGGGGTTCTCCTACGAGCAGTACTTC.

This clonotype was seen once. V gene TRBV5-1 combines with J gene TRBJ2-1; D is unclear. This CDR3 comprises 18 residues. V was pared by 1 base and J by 5 bases, with 22 bases between. Germline CDR1 and CDR2: SGHRS and YFSETQ. CDR3 in DNA: TGCGCCAGCAGCTTGAGAAGCCTCTTTCTGGCGGAGAACAATGAGCAGTTCTTC. As protein: CASSLRSLFLAENNEQFF.